This T cell receptor (beta chain) derives from a study of identical twins. Each CDR3 protein is one row after TCRdb ran MiXCR on the 5' RACE reads. Of some 500,000 distinct CDR3 sequences detected, about 20% appear once; the ten largest clones hold 0.8% to 1%. With regard to this clonotype: Its antigen is undetermined.

This CDR3 contains 12 residues. Germline V lookup: CDR1 SGHRS, CDR2 YFSETQ. Trimming stripped 0 bases from V and 5 bases from J, with 5 bases between. Notes on the study in general: Invariant MAIT and iNKT cells could partly confound zero-insertion analyses.

These data were likewise used in another study, on T cells expressing NK-cell markers. That work adds: CD3+CD56+NKG2C+, CD3+CD56+NKG2C- and CD3+CD56-NKG2C+ T cells, once sorted, supplied the TCR beta repertoires. In a handful of donors, dominant CD3+CD56+NKG2C+ clones formed roughly 1.0-7.5% of CD8+ cells. The leading position in the CD3+CD56-NKG2C+ fraction of a handful of donors also went to these clonotypes.

Specimen: CD4+ T cells sorted from blood. This receptor was identified in a young woman in good health. The V gene is TRBV5-1, the J gene TRBJ2-5; D is unclear. CDR3 coding DNA: TGCGCCAGCAGCTTGGGTCACGAGACCCAGTACTTC. This translates into CASSLGHETQYF.